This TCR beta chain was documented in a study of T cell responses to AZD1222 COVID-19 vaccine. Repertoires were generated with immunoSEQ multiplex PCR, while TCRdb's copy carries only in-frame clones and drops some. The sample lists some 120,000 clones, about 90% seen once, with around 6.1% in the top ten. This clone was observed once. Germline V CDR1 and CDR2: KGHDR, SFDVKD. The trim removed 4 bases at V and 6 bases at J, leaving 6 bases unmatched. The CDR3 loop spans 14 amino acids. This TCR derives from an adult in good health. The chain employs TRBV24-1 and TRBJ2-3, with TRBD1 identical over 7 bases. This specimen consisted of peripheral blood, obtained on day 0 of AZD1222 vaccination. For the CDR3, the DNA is TGTGCCACCAGTGAACCGAGGGACAGCGATACGCAGTATTTT. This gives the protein CATSEPRDSDTQYF.